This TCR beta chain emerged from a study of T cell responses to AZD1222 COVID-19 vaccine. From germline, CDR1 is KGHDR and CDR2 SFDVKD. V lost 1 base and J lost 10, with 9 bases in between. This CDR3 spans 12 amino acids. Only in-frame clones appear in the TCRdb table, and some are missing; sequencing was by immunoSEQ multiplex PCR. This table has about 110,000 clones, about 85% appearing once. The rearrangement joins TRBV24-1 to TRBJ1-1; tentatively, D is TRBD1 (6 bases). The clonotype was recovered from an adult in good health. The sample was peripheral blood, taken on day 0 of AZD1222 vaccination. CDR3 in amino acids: CATSDFGGAAFF. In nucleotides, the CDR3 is TGTGCCACCAGTGATTTTGGGGGCGCAGCTTTCTTT.